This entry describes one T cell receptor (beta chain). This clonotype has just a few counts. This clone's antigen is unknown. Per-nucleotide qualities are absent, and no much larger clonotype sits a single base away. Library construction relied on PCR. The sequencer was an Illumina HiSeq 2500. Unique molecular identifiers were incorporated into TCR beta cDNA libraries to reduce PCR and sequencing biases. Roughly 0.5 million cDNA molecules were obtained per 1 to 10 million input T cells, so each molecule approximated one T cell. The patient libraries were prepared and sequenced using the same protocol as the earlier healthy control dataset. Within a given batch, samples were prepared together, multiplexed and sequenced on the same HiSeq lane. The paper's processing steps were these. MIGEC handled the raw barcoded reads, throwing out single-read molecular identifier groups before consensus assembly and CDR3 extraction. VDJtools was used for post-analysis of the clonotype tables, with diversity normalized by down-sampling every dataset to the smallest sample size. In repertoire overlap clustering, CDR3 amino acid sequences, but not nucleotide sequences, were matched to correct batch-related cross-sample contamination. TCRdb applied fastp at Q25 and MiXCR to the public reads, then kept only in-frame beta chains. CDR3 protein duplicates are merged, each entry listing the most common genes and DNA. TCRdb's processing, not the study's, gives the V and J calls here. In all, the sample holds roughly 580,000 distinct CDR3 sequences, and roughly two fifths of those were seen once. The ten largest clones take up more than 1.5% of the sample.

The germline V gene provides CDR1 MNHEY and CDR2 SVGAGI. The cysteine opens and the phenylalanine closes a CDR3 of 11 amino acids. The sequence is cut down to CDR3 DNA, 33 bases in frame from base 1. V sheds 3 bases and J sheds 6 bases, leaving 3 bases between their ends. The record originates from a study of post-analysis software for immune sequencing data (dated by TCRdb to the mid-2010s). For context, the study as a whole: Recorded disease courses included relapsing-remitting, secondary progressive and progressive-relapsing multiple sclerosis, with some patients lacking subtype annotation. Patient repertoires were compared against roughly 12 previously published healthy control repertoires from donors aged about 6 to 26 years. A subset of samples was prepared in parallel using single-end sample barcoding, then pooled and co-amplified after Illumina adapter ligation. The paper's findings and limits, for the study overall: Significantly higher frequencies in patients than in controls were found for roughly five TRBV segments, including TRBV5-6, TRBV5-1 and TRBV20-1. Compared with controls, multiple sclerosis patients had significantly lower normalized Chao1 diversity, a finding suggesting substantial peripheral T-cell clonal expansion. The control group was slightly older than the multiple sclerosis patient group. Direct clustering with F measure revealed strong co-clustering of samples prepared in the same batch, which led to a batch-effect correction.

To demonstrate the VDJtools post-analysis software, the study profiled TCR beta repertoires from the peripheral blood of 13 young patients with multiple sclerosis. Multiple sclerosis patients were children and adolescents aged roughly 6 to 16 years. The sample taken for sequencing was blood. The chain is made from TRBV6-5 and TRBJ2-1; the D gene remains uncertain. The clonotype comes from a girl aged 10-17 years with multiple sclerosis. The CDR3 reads CASSYFNEQFF. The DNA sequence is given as TGTGCCAGCAGTTATTTCAATGAGCAGTTCTTC.